The next 28 T cell receptor beta chains were all read from a single sample in a study of CD8+ T cells in alopecia areata. Extraction and reverse transcription of RNA yielded cDNA as the sequencing template. Produced via immunoSEQ multiplex PCR; TCRdb's table is partial and in-frame only. The profile shows 25,000 to 35,000 clones, 62% of them singletons. The sequenced sample consisted of NKG2D-high CD8+ T cells sorted from blood. The receptors originated from a human donor with alopecia areata.

J is TRBJ2-1 and V is TRBV28; D ambiguous. Trimming took off 8 bases at V and 5 bases at J, with 19 bases between the two ends. Per the germline V gene, CDR1 is MDHEN and CDR2 is SYDVKM. The CDR3 loop spans 15 amino acids. DNA of the CDR3: TGTGCCAGCGGTCGATGGGTAACGCCTAACAATGAGCAGTTCTTC. Amino acid sequence: CASGRWVTPNNEQFF.

The chain couples TRBV27 to TRBJ2-5; D is unresolved. The J call is uncertain, as TRBJ2-7 better fits the DNA end. From germline, CDR1 is MNHEY and CDR2 SMNVEV (reference sequence). The CDR3 is 13 residues long. CDR3: CASSLVGSYEQYF. CDR3 nucleotides: TGTGCCAGCAGCCTGGTCGGTTCCTACGAGCAGTACTTC.

V and J are TRBV5-4 and TRBJ2-7, with D perhaps matching TRBD2 (5 bases). V was trimmed by 0 bases and J by 2 bases, leaving 12 bases between them. The CDR3 sequence is 15 residues long. The germline CDR1 and CDR2 sequences are SGHNT and YYREEE (reference sequence). The CDR3 region has the DNA TGTGCCAGCAGCTTGGAGCGGACGGATACCTACGAGCAGTACTTC. Translation gives CASSLERTDTYEQYF.

The chain uses TRBV5-4 and TRBJ2-1; 9 nucleotides agree with TRBD2. Germline CDR1 SGHNT, CDR2 YYREEE (reference sequence). This CDR3 comprises 14 residues. Germline trimming cut 1 base from V and 10 bases from J; bases unmatched to any gene: 6. CDR3 bases: TGTGCCAGCAGCTTGCTAGCGGGAAACGAGGAGCAGTTCTTC. Amino acids: CASSLLAGNEEQFF.

The chain couples TRBV2 to TRBJ2-5; TRBD1 is a possible D gene (6 bases). V was clipped by 4 bases and J by 0 bases, with 15 bases between them. Per the germline V gene, CDR1 is SNHLY and CDR2 is FYNNEI. The CDR3 consists of 16 residues. The CDR3, as DNA: TGTGCCAGCAGTGGGACAGCCCACATATACCAAGAGACCCAGTACTTC. It specifies CASSGTAHIYQETQYF.

This clone was seen just once. The chain combines TRBV10-3 with TRBJ2-1, with 12 bases lining up with TRBD1. CDR3 length: 15 amino acids. The germline V gene has CDR1 ENHRY and CDR2 SYGVKD. After removal of 3 bases from V and 8 bases from J, the junction contained 5 bases not matched to a gene. The CDR3 loop is CAISEPGQGAYEQFF. The CDR3 coding sequence is TGTGCCATCAGTGAACCGGGACAGGGGGCCTATGAGCAGTTCTTC.

The chain combines TRBV23-1 with TRBJ2-7, with 10 bases lining up with TRBD1. TRBV23-1 is filed as an ORF, its function uncertain. V shed 3 bases and J 3 bases; nucleotides not matched to a gene: 5. CDR3 length equals 15 residues. Written as DNA, the CDR3 is TGCGCCAGCAGTCAGACAGGGGGCGTTTTCTACGAGCAGTACTTC. This codes for CASSQTGGVFYEQYF.

This clone was picked up one time. The chain joins TRBV25-1 to TRBJ2-1; D unclear. Germline values: CDR1 MGHDK, CDR2 SYGVNS. The V end was cut by 6 bases, the J end by 4 bases, with 7 bases between. This CDR3 has 12 residues. CDR3 DNA sequence: TGTGCCAGCAGGCAGGAATACAATGAGCAGTTCTTC. Translation gives CASRQEYNEQFF.

This clone showed up just a few times. The chain couples TRBV20-1 to TRBJ1-2, with unresolved D. The CDR3 runs to 9 residues. Germline V CDR1 and CDR2: DFQATT, SNEGSKA (reference sequence). V was shortened by 4 bases and J by 7 bases, with 4 bases between the two germline ends. This CDR3 reads CSAKGGYTF. The CDR3 DNA reads as TGCAGTGCTAAGGGTGGCTACACCTTC.

The gene calls are TRBV7-8 and TRBJ1-5, with unresolved D. The V gene lost 3 bases and the J gene lost 6 bases, with 6 bases spanning the gap. This CDR3 has 12 residues. The germline gives CDR1 SGHVS, CDR2 FQNEAQ. The CDR3 DNA sequence: TGTGCCAGCAGCTTTGAGAGTCAGCCCCAGCATTTT. Protein: CASSFESQPQHF.

The chain employs TRBV27 and TRBJ2-7; D is possibly TRBD2 (6 bases). Germline CDR1 and CDR2: MNHEY and SMNVEV (reference sequence). CDR3 length: 15 amino acids. V dropped 3 bases and J dropped 6 bases, with 18 bases sitting between them. CDR3 region: CASSLGQLASGEQYF. The CDR3 DNA reads TGTGCCAGCAGTTTGGGGCAACTAGCTTCAGGCGAGCAGTACTTC.

The gene calls are TRBV7-9 and TRBJ2-1; D is unclear. V lost 4 bases and J 9 bases, leaving 10 bases between the germline ends. From germline, CDR1 is SEHNR and CDR2 FQNEAQ (reference sequence). The CDR3 is 12 residues long. The CDR3 DNA follows: TGTGCCAGCAGCTCCCCGACGGGTGAGCAGTTCTTC. Translation: CASSSPTGEQFF.

This clone was seen more than once but under ten times. J is TRBJ2-5 and V is TRBV15; the D gene is possibly TRBD1 (6 bases). Trimming cost V 1 base and J 5 bases, with 8 bases left between them. Germline V gives CDR1 LNHNV, CDR2 YYDKDF (reference sequence). The CDR3 sequence is 13 residues long. CDR3 in amino acids: CATSRVGAETQYF. The CDR3 bases are TGTGCCACCAGCAGAGTGGGGGCGGAGACCCAGTACTTC.

The chain employs TRBV29-1 and TRBJ2-7; D remains ambiguous. Germline CDR1 and CDR2: SQVTM and ANQGSEA. The CDR3 loop spans 17 amino acids. V lost 0 bases and J 4 bases, leaving 22 bases between the germline ends. CDR3 loop: CSVEDLPDGRERYEQYF. DNA of the CDR3: TGCAGCGTTGAAGACCTCCCGGATGGAAGAGAGAGGTACGAGCAGTACTTC.

V and J are TRBV28 and TRBJ2-7, with a tentative D call TRBD1 (6 bases). CDR1 and CDR2 from the germline V gene are MDHEN and SYDVKM. This CDR3 region has 13 residues. Trimming cost V 11 bases and J 5 bases, with 19 bases left between them. The CDR3, as DNA: TGTGCCGGAAACAGGGATCAACGAGACGAGCAGTACTTC. Translating it yields CAGNRDQRDEQYF.

The table lists this clone with a count of one. The chain is built from TRBV2 and TRBJ2-5; 11 bases are shared with TRBD2. The tail of the sequence fits TRBJ2-7 better, so the J call may be wrong. This CDR3 comprises 15 residues. Germline CDR1 SNHLY, CDR2 FYNNEI. As DNA, the CDR3 is TGTGCCAGCACTTGGACTAGCGGGTTCTCCTACGAGCAGTACTTC. Protein: CASTWTSGFSYEQYF.

The V and J genes are TRBV27 and TRBJ2-5; TRBD2 matches 11 bases. The CDR3 covers 19 residues. V trimming: 5 bases; J trimming: 1 base; junction bases outside the gene matches: 15. Germline V lookup: CDR1 MNHEY, CDR2 SMNVEV (reference sequence). CDR3 amino acids: CASSIPGLADPKAQETQYF. In DNA, the CDR3 is TGTGCCAGCAGTATCCCGGGACTAGCGGACCCGAAGGCCCAAGAGACCCAGTACTTC.

The chain carries TRBV5-1 and TRBJ2-1; 12 nucleotides match TRBD2. The CDR3 spans 16 residues. CDR1 SGHRS and CDR2 YFSETQ come from the germline V gene. J lost 5 bases, V lost 4 bases, and 7 bases had no gene match. CDR3 nucleotide sequence: TGCGCCAGCAGCCCCGGACTAGCGGGACGGAACAATGAGCAGTTCTTC. It translates to CASSPGLAGRNNEQFF.

The rearrangement joins TRBV7-8 to TRBJ1-6; D not resolved. The germline CDR1 and CDR2 sequences are SGHVS and FQNEAQ. Trimming stripped 8 bases from V and 7 bases from J, with 9 bases between. The CDR3 consists of 12 residues. For the CDR3, the DNA is TGTGCCAGCGGGAGAGAGAATTCACCCCTCCACTTT. Protein product: CASGRENSPLHF.

V gene TRBV29-1 combines with J gene TRBJ1-4; D not certain. Deletions cut 0 bases from V and 6 bases from J, with 14 bases between. The CDR3 consists of 15 residues. Germline CDR1 is SQVTM and CDR2 is ANQGSEA. In DNA form, the CDR3 reads TGCAGCGTTGAAGACTCCGACGGGCGGTATGAAAAACTGTTTTTT. Translating it yields CSVEDSDGRYEKLFF.

The chain combines TRBV5-4 with TRBJ1-2, with D unclear. V was clipped by 4 bases and J by 4 bases, with 11 bases between them. The CDR3 totals 13 residues. Germline CDR1 reads SGHNT; CDR2 reads YYREEE (reference sequence). CDR3 sequence reads: CASSQSGSYGYTF. CDR3 sequence (DNA): TGTGCCAGCAGCCAATCAGGTAGCTATGGCTACACCTTC.

The rearrangement links TRBV27 to TRBJ2-7, with D possibly TRBD1 on 6 matching bases. Germline V CDR1 and CDR2: MNHEY, SMNVEV (reference sequence). This CDR3 has 19 residues. Trimming stripped 4 bases from V and 3 bases from J, with 28 bases between. Here the CDR3 DNA reads TGTGCCAGCAGTTCCTTGCAGACCCACCAGGGGAAACCCATCTACGAGCAGTACTTC. It specifies CASSSLQTHQGKPIYEQYF.

V is TRBV28 and J is TRBJ2-1, with D perhaps matching TRBD1 (5 bases). The CDR3 sequence is 15 residues long. Germline V gives CDR1 MDHEN, CDR2 SYDVKM. V was shortened by 7 bases and J by 2 bases, with 15 bases between the two germline ends. CDR3 protein: CASKDNAGTYNEQFF. CDR3 bases: TGTGCCAGCAAGGATAACGCAGGGACCTACAATGAGCAGTTCTTC.

CDR3 protein: CASTTRPGVNIQYF. In DNA form, the CDR3 reads TGTGCCAGCACTACACGACCAGGGGTAAACATTCAGTACTTC. The chain employs TRBV28 and TRBJ2-4; possibly TRBD1 for D (6 bases). The germline V gene encodes CDR1 MDHEN and CDR2 SYDVKM. There are 14 residues in the CDR3. Trimming removed 7 bases at V and 6 bases at J, with 16 bases between.

The genes are TRBV5-1 and TRBJ2-1; D unclear. Germline CDR1 reads SGHRS; CDR2 reads YFSETQ. Trimming took 4 bases from V and 7 from J, leaving 9 bases between them. The CDR3 spans 12 residues. This chain's CDR3 is CASSLWANEQFF. The CDR3 DNA reads TGCGCCAGCAGCCTGTGGGCGAATGAGCAGTTCTTC.

This clone was detected a few times. The chain couples TRBV29-1 to TRBJ2-1; the D is unclear. From germline, CDR1 is SQVTM and CDR2 ANQGSEA. There are 13 residues in the CDR3. V was trimmed by 6 bases and J by 5 bases, leaving 14 bases between them. The CDR3: CSVPPNGHNEQFF. The CDR3 coding sequence is TGCAGCGTCCCACCGAATGGCCACAATGAGCAGTTCTTC.

V gene TRBV27 combines with J gene TRBJ2-1; D is possibly TRBD2 (6 bases). The germline gives CDR1 MNHEY, CDR2 SMNVEV (reference sequence). Trimming pared 5 bases from V and 15 bases from J, leaving 17 bases between. The length of the CDR3 is 12 residues. CDR3 nucleotides: TGTGCCAGCAGTCCCCAGACTAGGATCTTGTTCTTC. It yields the protein CASSPQTRILFF.

For the CDR3, the DNA is TGCGCCAGCAGCCCGCTAGCGGGAGGGCAGAATGAGCAGTTCTTC. Translated: CASSPLAGGQNEQFF. V is TRBV4-1 and J is TRBJ2-1, with 12 bases that match TRBD2. V lost 4 bases, J lost 7 bases, and 5 bases stayed unmatched. Germline CDR1 is MGHRA and CDR2 is YSYEKL. CDR3 size: 15 residues.